The clone carrying this TCR beta chain is classed as medium-sized (0.01 to 0.1%). What it binds is not known. Sequencing used cDNA as its template, made by extracting RNA and reverse transcribing it. The protocol was immunoSEQ multiplex PCR, while the TCRdb copy is restricted to in-frame clones and leaves out a portion. The sample includes some 42,000 clones, just under 95% of them seen just once. The data originate from a study of CD8+ T cells in alopecia areata. Study at large: Treated patients were given 5 to 10 mg oral tofacitinib twice daily. Disease severity was quantified as SALT score of affected scalp area. Findings and limits, study-wide: On tofacitinib, scalp clonality and expanded CD8+ clones among top 100 fell significantly. Researchers report lesional scalp, most notably alopecia totalis/universalis, outstripped normal scalp in clonality.

Specified treatment: oral pan-JAK inhibitor, 5-10 mg twice daily. Germline CDR1 is SGHNT and CDR2 is YYREEE (reference sequence). The CDR3 extends over 12 amino acids. Trimming took 2 bases from V and 6 from J, leaving 8 bases between them. The sequencing used CD8+ T cells sorted from blood, collected at week 24, from a patient treated with tofacitinib. This TCR was sampled from a human donor with alopecia areata. This chain uses TRBV5-4 with TRBJ1-1; D is ambiguous. CDR3 DNA sequence: TGTGCCAGCAGCTTCACAGCTTCTGAAGCTTTCTTT. This translates into CASSFTASEAFF.